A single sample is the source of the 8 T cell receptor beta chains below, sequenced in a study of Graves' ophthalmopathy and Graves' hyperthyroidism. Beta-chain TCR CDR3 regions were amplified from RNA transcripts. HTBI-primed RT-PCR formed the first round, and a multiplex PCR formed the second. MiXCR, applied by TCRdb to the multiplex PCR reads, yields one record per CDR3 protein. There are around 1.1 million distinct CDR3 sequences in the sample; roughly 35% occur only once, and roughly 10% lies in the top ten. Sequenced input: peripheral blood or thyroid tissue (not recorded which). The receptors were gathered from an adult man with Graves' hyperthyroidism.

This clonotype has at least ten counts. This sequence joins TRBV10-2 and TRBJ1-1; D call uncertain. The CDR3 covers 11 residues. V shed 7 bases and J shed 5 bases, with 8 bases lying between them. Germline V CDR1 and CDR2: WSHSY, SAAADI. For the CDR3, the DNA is TGCGCCAGCACCGGGAGGACTGAAGCTTTCTTT. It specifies CASTGRTEAFF.

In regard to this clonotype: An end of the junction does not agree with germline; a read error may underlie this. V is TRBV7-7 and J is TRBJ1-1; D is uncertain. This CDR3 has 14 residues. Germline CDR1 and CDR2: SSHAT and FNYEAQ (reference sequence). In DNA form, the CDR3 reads TGTGCTAGCAGCCCCACAGCCACGAACACTGAAGCTTTCTTT. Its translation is CASSPTATNTEAFF.

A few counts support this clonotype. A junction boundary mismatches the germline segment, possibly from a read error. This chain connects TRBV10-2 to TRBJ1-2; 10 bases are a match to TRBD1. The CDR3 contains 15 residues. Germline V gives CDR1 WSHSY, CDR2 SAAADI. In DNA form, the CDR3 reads TGTGCCAGCAGGTCCGGGACAGGGGAAGGTAGAGGCTACACCTTC. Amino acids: CASRSGTGEGRGYTF.

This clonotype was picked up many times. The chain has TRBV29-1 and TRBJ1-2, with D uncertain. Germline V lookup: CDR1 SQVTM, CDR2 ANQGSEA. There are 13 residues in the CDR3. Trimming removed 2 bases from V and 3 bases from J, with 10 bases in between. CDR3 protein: CSVEKSADYGYTF. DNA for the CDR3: TGCAGCGTTGAAAAGTCAGCAGACTATGGCTACACCTTC.

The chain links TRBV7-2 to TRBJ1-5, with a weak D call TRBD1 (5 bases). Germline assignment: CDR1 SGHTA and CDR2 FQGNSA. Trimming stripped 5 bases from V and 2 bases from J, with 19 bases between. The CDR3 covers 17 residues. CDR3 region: CASSSAPSAGGNQPQHF. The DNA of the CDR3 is TGTGCCAGCAGCAGTGCTCCCTCGGCGGGGGGCAATCAGCCCCAGCATTTT.

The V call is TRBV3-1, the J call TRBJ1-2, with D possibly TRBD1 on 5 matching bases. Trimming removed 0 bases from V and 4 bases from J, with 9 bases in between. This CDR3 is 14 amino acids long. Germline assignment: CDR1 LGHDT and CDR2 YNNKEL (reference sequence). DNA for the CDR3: TGTGCCAGCAGCCAAGAAGCCAGGGCCTATGGCTACACCTTC. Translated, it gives CASSQEARAYGYTF. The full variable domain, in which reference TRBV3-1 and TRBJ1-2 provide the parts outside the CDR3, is DTAVSQTPKYLVTQMGNDKSIKCEQNLGHDTMYWYKQDSKKFLKIMFSYNNKELIINETVPNRFSPKSPDKAHLNLHINSLELGDSAVYFCASSQEARAYGYTFGSGTRLTVV.

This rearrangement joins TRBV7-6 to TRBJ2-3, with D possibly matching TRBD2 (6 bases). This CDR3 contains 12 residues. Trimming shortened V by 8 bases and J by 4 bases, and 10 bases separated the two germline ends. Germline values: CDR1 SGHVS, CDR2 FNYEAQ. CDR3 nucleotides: TGTGCCAGCTCTCTAGCGCCAGATACGCAGTATTTT. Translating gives CASSLAPDTQYF.

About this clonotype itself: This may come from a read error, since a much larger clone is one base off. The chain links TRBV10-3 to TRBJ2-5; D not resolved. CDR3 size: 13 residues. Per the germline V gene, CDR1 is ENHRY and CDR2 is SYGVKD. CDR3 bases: TGTGCCATCACCCAGACCCGAGAAGAGGCCCAGTACTTC. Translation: CAITQTREEAQYF.